The 25 T cell receptor beta chains listed next were all sequenced from one sample in a study of blood T cell repertoires in COVID-19. The protocol was immunoSEQ multiplex PCR, while the TCRdb copy is restricted to in-frame clones and leaves out a portion. The table includes a few hundred thousand clones, 80% to 90% detected once. The sample consisted of PBMCs or T cells enriched from blood (not recorded which). These receptor sequences come from a man between 25 and 39 years old who had recovered from COVID-19.

V and J are TRBV9 and TRBJ1-4, with TRBD1 matching over 7 bases. The V and J ends lost 4 bases and 2 bases, in that order; junction bases with no gene match: 5. This CDR3 contains 15 residues. CDR1 SGDLS and CDR2 YYNGEE come from the germline V gene. The CDR3 loop is CASSPGTVTNEKLFF. CDR3 sequence (DNA): TGTGCCAGCAGCCCAGGGACAGTTACTAATGAAAAACTGTTTTTT.

The CDR3 region is CASSERGRTGGVGSRYQPQHF. The CDR3 nucleotides read TGTGCCAGCAGTGAAAGGGGACGGACAGGGGGCGTGGGGTCTAGGTATCAGCCCCAGCATTTT. The chain uses TRBV6-1 and TRBJ1-5; the match to TRBD1 covers 11 bases. The ends lost 2 bases at V and 5 bases at J; junction bases unmatched: 20. The CDR3 extends over 21 amino acids. Germline V gene sequence: CDR1 MNHNS, CDR2 SASEGT.

This sequence joins TRBV7-8 and TRBJ1-6; D is possibly TRBD1 (5 bases). The germline V and J ends were trimmed by 1 base and 6 bases, with 10 bases remaining between them. Germline assignment: CDR1 SGHVS and CDR2 FQNEAQ. CDR3 length: 15 residues. The CDR3 DNA follows: TGTGCCAGCAGCTTAGGCCAGGGTGCTAATTCACCCCTCCACTTT. This encodes CASSLGQGANSPLHF.

The rearrangement uses TRBV5-1 and TRBJ2-5; TRBD2 might be the D (5 bases). In germline, CDR1 is SGHRS, CDR2 YFSETQ. This CDR3 spans 14 amino acids. V gave up 0 bases and J gave up 5 bases, with 11 bases separating them. CDR3 in amino acids: CASSLAGVWETQYF. The CDR3 DNA reads TGCGCCAGCAGCTTGGCCGGGGTTTGGGAGACCCAGTACTTC.

V and J are TRBV3-1 (or the pseudogene TRBV3-2) and TRBJ2-1, with TRBD2 matching over 12 bases. CDR1 and CDR2 (germline): LGHDT, YNNKEL (reference sequence). The junction had 10 bases not matched to a gene; V was cut back by 2 bases and J by 8 bases. The CDR3 runs 17 residues. Here the CDR3 reads CASSQQLRTSGVDEQFF. CDR3 bases: TGTGCCAGCAGCCAACAACTTCGGACTAGCGGGGTCGATGAGCAGTTCTTC.

The rearrangement uses TRBV13 and TRBJ1-1, with 7 bases identical to TRBD1. Germline CDR1 is PRHDT and CDR2 is FYEKMQ (reference sequence). The CDR3 runs 15 residues. After removal of 4 bases from V and 5 bases from J, the junction contained 10 bases not matched to a gene. CDR3 nucleotide sequence: TGTGCCAGCAGCTCAAATGGAGGGGGCTGGACTGAAGCTTTCTTT. The encoded protein is CASSSNGGGWTEAFF.

In nucleotides, the CDR3 is TGTGCCAGCAGTTACTCGGGGCGGTTTGTTTCTTCGTACTCCTACAATGAGCAGTTCTTC. This sequence encodes CASSYSGRFVSSYSYNEQFF. The rearrangement uses TRBV6-2 or TRBV6-3 and TRBJ2-1, with D maybe TRBD1 (5 bases). Germline V gives CDR1 MNHEY, CDR2 SVGEGT. The length of the CDR3 is 20 residues. The V end lost 0 bases, the J end lost 0 bases, and 21 bases lay between the germline ends.

V usage is TRBV7-6 and J usage is TRBJ1-1; D gene ambiguous. V was pared by 2 bases and J by 1 base, with 14 bases between. The CDR3 extends over 16 amino acids. Germline V gives CDR1 SGHVS, CDR2 FNYEAQ. The DNA of the CDR3 is TGTGCCAGCAGCTTAACCCCGGCGGGAGCGAACACTGAAGCTTTCTTT. As protein: CASSLTPAGANTEAFF. Based on the CDR3 plus reference TRBV7-6 and TRBJ1-1, the full variable domain is GAGVSQSPRYKVTKRGQDVALRCDPISGHVSLYWYRQALGQGPEFLTYFNYEAQQDKSGLPNDRFSAERPEGSISTLTIQRTEQRDSAMYRCASSLTPAGANTEAFFGQGTRLTVV.

The gene calls are TRBV13 and TRBJ1-6; TRBD1 aligns across 9 bases. J gave up 16 bases and V 4 bases, and 17 bases lay outside the gene matches. The CDR3 contains 16 residues. Germline V gives CDR1 PRHDT, CDR2 FYEKMQ (reference sequence). CDR3 residues: CASSWRSGQGVGRLHF. In DNA form, the CDR3 reads TGTGCCAGCAGCTGGAGATCGGGACAGGGAGTAGGGAGGCTCCACTTT.

The chain has TRBV19 and TRBJ2-7; 8 nucleotides align to TRBD1. Germline trimming cut 9 bases from V and 0 bases from J; bases unmatched to any gene: 13. Looked up from germline, CDR1 is LNHDA and CDR2 is SQIVND (reference sequence). The length of the CDR3 is 16 residues. CDR3 region: CARGQNRTGRSYEQYF. The CDR3 nucleotides read TGTGCCAGGGGACAAAACAGGACAGGGCGCTCCTACGAGCAGTACTTC.

The sample holds one count of this clone. The chain links TRBV7-2 to TRBJ1-3, with 7 bases fitting TRBD1. The germline gives CDR1 SGHTA, CDR2 FQGNSA. The CDR3 extends over 15 amino acids. V was clipped by 5 bases and J by 3 bases; unmatched bases: 7. The CDR3 DNA sequence: TGTGCCAGCAGCCCACAGACAGGGAGTGGAAACACCATATATTTT. Translated, it gives CASSPQTGSGNTIYF.

This chain uses TRBV6-5 with TRBJ1-3; D perhaps matches TRBD1 (5 bases). Trimming shortened V by 9 bases and J by 0 bases, and 15 bases separated the two germline ends. The germline V gene encodes CDR1 MNHEY and CDR2 SVGAGI. The CDR3 has 15 residues. The CDR3 coding sequence is TGTGCCAGAAAAGCTGACAGAGACTCTGGAAACACCATATATTTT. It translates to CARKADRDSGNTIYF.

The chain combines TRBV10-2 with TRBJ1-6; TRBD1 agrees at 9 bases. J gave up 9 bases and V 7 bases, and 7 bases lay outside the gene matches. The CDR3 runs to 14 residues. CDR1 WSHSY and CDR2 SAAADI come from the germline V gene. This chain's CDR3 is CASMAGTGSSPLHF. The CDR3 nucleotides are TGCGCCAGCATGGCCGGGACAGGGAGTTCACCCCTCCACTTT.

The chain couples TRBV19 to TRBJ1-1, with 8 bases identical to TRBD1. The germline V gene encodes CDR1 LNHDA and CDR2 SQIVND (reference sequence). The CDR3 sequence is 15 residues long. V lost 5 bases, J lost 6 bases, and 11 bases stayed unmatched. CDR3 loop: CASSLQDRVFAEAFF. The CDR3 nucleotides read TGTGCCAGTAGTCTCCAGGACAGGGTCTTTGCTGAAGCTTTCTTT.

The chain joins TRBV6-5 to TRBJ2-1; TRBD2 aligns across 8 bases. Germline V gene data show CDR1 as MNHEY and CDR2 as SVGAGI. The CDR3 spans 14 residues. The J segment lost 9 bases and the V segment lost 6 bases, leaving 10 bases of the junction unmatched. DNA of the CDR3: TGTGCCAGCAGCCGGGGACTAGAAGGAGGTGAGCAGTTCTTC. Protein: CASSRGLEGGEQFF.

V usage is TRBV7-8 and J usage is TRBJ2-2; a weak D match, TRBD2 (5 bases). The CDR3 consists of 15 residues. Deletions cut 1 base from V and 3 bases from J, with 9 bases between. CDR1 SGHVS and CDR2 FQNEAQ come from the germline V gene. This CDR3 reads CASSLGSGDTGELFF. In nucleotides, the CDR3 is TGTGCCAGCAGCTTAGGCTCCGGGGACACCGGGGAGCTGTTTTTT.

This rearrangement joins TRBV30 to TRBJ2-7; D is undetermined. The CDR3 runs 17 residues. The ends were cut back, 2 bases at V and 0 bases at J, with 20 bases in the middle. Germline CDR1 is GTSNPN and CDR2 is SVGIG (reference sequence). This CDR3 reads CAWSQPRYAPSSYEQYF. The CDR3 DNA sequence: TGTGCCTGGAGTCAACCCCGATACGCTCCGAGCTCCTACGAGCAGTACTTC. Using reference TRBV30 and TRBJ2-7 for the parts outside the CDR3, the full variable domain is SQTIHQWPATLVQPVGSPLSLECTVEGTSNPNLYWYRQAAGRGLQLLFYSVGIGQISSEVPQNLSASRPQDRQFILSSKKLLLSDSGFYLCAWSQPRYAPSSYEQYFGPGTRLTVT.

V usage is TRBV19 and J usage is TRBJ2-3, with 8 bases lining up with TRBD2. With 1 base clipped from V and 4 bases from J, the junction kept 4 bases outside the gene matches. CDR1 LNHDA and CDR2 SQIVND come from the germline V gene (reference sequence). There are 15 residues in the CDR3. The CDR3 nucleotides read TGTGCCAGTAGTATAGCGGGGGGGGTCCCAGATACGCAGTATTTT. Encoded protein: CASSIAGGVPDTQYF.

The chain employs TRBV24-1 and TRBJ1-3, with a possible D match to TRBD1 (6 bases). Germline V lookup: CDR1 KGHDR, CDR2 SFDVKD. This CDR3 comprises 16 residues. V was trimmed by 4 bases and J by 4 bases, leaving 16 bases between them. The CDR3 here is CATSDSRGAGGNTIYF. The CDR3 nucleotides read TGTGCCACCAGTGACTCCAGGGGCGCAGGGGGAAACACCATATATTTT.

This chain links TRBV30 with TRBJ1-1, with D perhaps matching TRBD1 (6 bases). Per the germline V gene, CDR1 is GTSNPN and CDR2 is SVGIG (reference sequence). This CDR3 has 12 amino acids. V was clipped by 6 bases and J by 4 bases, with 12 bases between them. The CDR3: CACYTGTTEAFF. The CDR3 DNA sequence: TGTGCCTGTTACACAGGGACCACTGAAGCTTTCTTT.

The chain couples TRBV6-5 to TRBJ1-1; no firm D call. V was clipped by 6 bases and J by 1 base, with 9 bases between them. The CDR3 is 13 residues long. Germline V gene sequence: CDR1 MNHEY, CDR2 SVGAGI. CDR3 in amino acids: CASSETGNTEAFF. The CDR3 nucleotides are TGTGCCAGCAGCGAGACGGGGAACACTGAAGCTTTCTTT.

Written as DNA, the CDR3 is TGTGCCAGCAGTTACGCGGGTCTGGGGTCTTTCTTT. This sequence encodes CASSYAGLGSFF. The chain couples TRBV6-5 to TRBJ1-1, with D unresolved. Germline assignment: CDR1 MNHEY and CDR2 SVGAGI. The CDR3 has 12 amino acids. Trimming pared 2 bases from V and 12 bases from J, leaving 13 bases between.

V and J are TRBV30 and TRBJ2-7; 7 bases match TRBD1. CDR3 length equals 14 residues. The V and J ends lost 2 bases and 3 bases, in that order; junction bases with no gene match: 7. CDR1 and CDR2 (germline): GTSNPN, SVGIG (reference sequence). The CDR3 DNA follows: TGTGCCTGGAGTCGAGGGGGCATTCTCTACGAGCAGTACTTC. Translating gives CAWSRGGILYEQYF.

CDR3 loop: CASSGGATSNQPQHF. CDR3 nucleotides: TGTGCCAGCAGTGGGGGCGCCACCAGCAATCAGCCCCAGCATTTT. The chain joins TRBV2 to TRBJ1-5; tentative D call: TRBD1 (5 bases). Trimming removed 4 bases from V and 1 base from J, with 11 bases in between. Germline V gene data show CDR1 as SNHLY and CDR2 as FYNNEI. The CDR3 has 15 amino acids.

This sequence joins TRBV4-1 and TRBJ1-6, with unresolved D. CDR3 length: 13 residues. CDR1 and CDR2 (germline): MGHRA, YSYEKL. V was trimmed by 4 bases and J by 10 bases, leaving 11 bases between them. The CDR3 sequence is CASSRSPGSPLHF. The CDR3 DNA reads as TGCGCCAGCAGCCGCAGCCCAGGATCACCCCTCCACTTT.